The rows below give T cell receptor beta chains drawn from one sample of a study of monozygotic twins with inflammatory bowel disease. TCRdb re-called the 5' RACE reads and catalogs CDR3 proteins one per entry, DNA excluded. Its listing shows 95,000 to 110,000 distinct CDR3 sequences. Input material: blood. These receptor sequences come from a human donor with ulcerative colitis or Crohn's disease, or a healthy co-twin of an affected twin (not recorded which). Both conserved end residues are part of each CDR3.

v_gene	j_gene	CDR3aa
TRBV9	TRBJ1-4	CASSVAGREDEKLFF
TRBV12-3/TRBV12-4	TRBJ2-2	CASSRALNTGELFF
TRBV12-3/TRBV12-4	TRBJ1-2	CASTLNSEYYGYTF
TRBV7-9	TRBJ2-7	CASSDDYRTSYEQYF
TRBV5-5	TRBJ2-1	CASSLQPESSYNEQFF
TRBV28	TRBJ1-6	CASSFVDSNSPLHF
TRBV4-3	TRBJ2-5	CASSQAFGPRGTQYF
TRBV7-1	TRBJ1-3	CASSSRGRTSGNTIYF
TRBV11-1	TRBJ2-1	CASSPRVLASGGTYNEQFF
TRBV28	TRBJ2-5	CASSLGSGGQETQYF
TRBV5-6	TRBJ2-7	CASSLVAGLYEQYF
TRBV7-2	TRBJ2-1	CASSQSGGGYYNEQFF
TRBV7-9	TRBJ2-7	CASSLVSGHHYEQYF
TRBV6-2/TRBV6-3	TRBJ2-3	CASIRTSGLKQYF
TRBV29-1	TRBJ2-5	CSGRTSGRLETQYF
TRBV6-6	TRBJ2-1	CASRPGGLDEQFF
TRBV7-6	TRBJ1-1	CASSLGTGEGRAFF
TRBV12-3/TRBV12-4	TRBJ2-2	CASSRGRPELVGELFF
TRBV30	TRBJ2-1	CARSLLDEQFF
TRBV12-3/TRBV12-4	TRBJ2-2	CASSGLRNTGELFF
TRBV7-2	TRBJ2-7	CASCSAGDGYEQYF
TRBV10-3	TRBJ2-3	CAIGTSGRLSGVTQYF
TRBV5-1	TRBJ2-1	CASSLEGGGAWNEQFF
TRBV21-1	TRBJ2-3	CASSNRVTDTQYF
TRBV20-1	TRBJ1-6	CSGLQGSYNSPLHF
TRBV11-2	TRBJ2-1	CASSKTSGGRNEQFF
TRBV7-6	TRBJ2-1	CASSPKPSGGYNEQFF
TRBV15	TRBJ2-7	CATSDGTVSYEQYF
TRBV12-3/TRBV12-4	TRBJ2-1	CATSAHSSYNEQFF
TRBV19	TRBJ1-5	CASRVRNQPQHF
TRBV20-1	TRBJ2-7	CSVRGTGSLLEQYF
TRBV5-4	TRBJ1-6	CASSLRDGNSPLHF
TRBV6-4	TRBJ2-2	CASSAGDTGELFF
TRBV5-4	TRBJ1-5	CASSLQGNSNQPQHF
TRBV5-6	TRBJ2-5	CASSLARVGRTQYF
TRBV10-3	TRBJ1-3	CAASDRGRSGNTIYF
TRBV5-1	TRBJ2-2	CASSPSVRGETGELFF
TRBV12-3/TRBV12-4	TRBJ2-3	CASRNLGGSDTQYF
TRBV24-1	TRBJ2-2	CATSDPTRGAGELFF
TRBV12-3/TRBV12-4	TRBJ2-5	CASSWQGTETQYF
TRBV12-3/TRBV12-4	TRBJ2-3	CASSFGSNTDTQYF
TRBV12-3/TRBV12-4	TRBJ2-7	CASSQGTGTEQYF